The 29 T cell receptor beta chains listed next were all sequenced from one sample in a study of vaccination effects on CD4 cells after COVID-19. Before sequencing took place, the ViraFEST assay used viral peptide pools to expand antigen-specific CD4+ T cells. Cultured cells yielded isolated CD4+ T cells after less than 11 days. Profiled with immunoSEQ multiplex PCR; TCRdb holds only in-frame clones, not every one. The sample consists of around 11,000 clones, around 70% of them appearing once. For these TCRs, the target antigens are not known. The sample consisted of CD4+ T cells from PBMCs cultured with HCoV-229E spike peptides, taken before COVID-19 vaccination. The receptors here all came from a human donor who received a COVID-19 vaccine.

This clone was counted a few times. The rearrangement uses TRBV20-1 and TRBJ2-1; the match to TRBD2 covers 7 bases. The CDR3 totals 14 residues. After removal of 3 bases from V and 5 bases from J, the junction contained 7 bases not matched to a gene. Germline-derived CDR1 and CDR2 are DFQATT and SNEGSKA (reference sequence). CDR3 in amino acids: CSASPASGNNEQFF. In DNA, the CDR3 is TGCAGTGCTAGTCCGGCTAGCGGAAACAATGAGCAGTTCTTC.

This clone was seen only once. The gene calls are TRBV10-3 and TRBJ2-1, with 7 bases aligning to TRBD1. CDR1 and CDR2 from the germline V gene are ENHRY and SYGVKD. The length of the CDR3 is 18 residues. The ends lost 4 bases at V and 0 bases at J; junction bases unmatched: 12. CDR3 DNA: TGTGCCATCAGTGTTGGGACAGCCTCCCTTAGCTCCTACAATGAGCAGTTCTTC. Its translation: CAISVGTASLSSYNEQFF.

As DNA, the CDR3 is TGTGCCAGCAGCCTCGGCCCGAATTCACCCCTCCACTTT. Its protein is CASSLGPNSPLHF. V and J are TRBV7-9 and TRBJ1-6; D is unresolved. Germline CDR1 and CDR2: SEHNR and FQNEAQ (reference sequence). V lost 5 bases and J 7 bases, leaving 9 bases between the germline ends. The CDR3 covers 13 residues.

J is TRBJ1-6 and V is TRBV5-6; TRBD1 matches at 9 bases. This CDR3 is 15 amino acids long. Trimming took 3 bases from V and 9 from J; bases not matched to a gene: 7. Germline V lookup: CDR1 SGHDT, CDR2 YYEEEE. CDR3 nucleotide sequence: TGTGCCAGCAGCTCCGCCGACAGGGGGAGTTCACCCCTCCACTTT. The encoded protein is CASSSADRGSSPLHF.

The chain recombines TRBV5-1 with TRBJ1-4; 9 bases match TRBD1. The V gene's germline CDR1 is SGHRS and CDR2 YFSETQ. V lost 0 bases and J lost 7; bases outside the gene matches: 7. The CDR3 has 16 residues. The CDR3 DNA reads TGCGCCAGCAGCTTGGCCCAACAGGGGGCTGGTGAAAAACTGTTTTTT. Translation gives CASSLAQQGAGEKLFF.

The genes are TRBV7-2 and TRBJ1-2; the D gene is possibly TRBD1 (5 bases). In germline, CDR1 is SGHTA, CDR2 FQGNSA. The CDR3 covers 14 residues. The V gene lost 4 bases and the J gene lost 0 bases, with 9 bases spanning the gap. In nucleotides, the CDR3 is TGTGCCAGCAGCTCAGGGACTACTAACTATGGCTACACCTTC. Translation gives CASSSGTTNYGYTF.

This clone is termed medium-sized. The rearrangement links TRBV5-6 to TRBJ1-2; tentatively, D is TRBD1 (6 bases). V lost 2 bases and J lost 4, with 15 bases in between. Germline values: CDR1 SGHDT, CDR2 YYEEEE. This CDR3 has 15 residues. DNA for the CDR3: TGTGCCAGCAGCTTTGGTAACAGGGTCTTCTATGGCTACACCTTC. As protein: CASSFGNRVFYGYTF.

The gene calls are TRBV6-5 and TRBJ1-6; D unresolved. The CDR3 spans 15 residues. V was pared by 6 bases and J by 0 bases, with 9 bases between. Germline V gene data show CDR1 as MNHEY and CDR2 as SVGAGI. CDR3 region: CASSATGSYNSPLHF. Written as DNA, the CDR3 is TGTGCCAGCAGCGCCACGGGCTCCTATAATTCACCCCTCCACTTT.

The rearrangement links TRBV7-3 to TRBJ1-1; no clear D. Germline V gene sequence: CDR1 SGHTA, CDR2 FQGTGA. With 2 bases removed from V and 1 base from J, the gap between germline ends came to 5 bases. There are 13 residues in the CDR3. The CDR3 region has the DNA TGTGCCAGCAGCTTAGGGCAGAACACTGAAGCTTTCTTT. Amino acids: CASSLGQNTEAFF.

The chain has TRBV5-4 and TRBJ1-1; 8 bases fit TRBD1. The length of the CDR3 is 15 residues. The J segment lost 7 bases and the V segment lost 1 base, leaving 9 bases of the junction unmatched. Germline V gene lookup returns CDR1 SGHNT and CDR2 YYREEE (reference sequence). The CDR3 loop is CASSLFLTGVGEAFF. The CDR3, as DNA: TGTGCCAGCAGCTTGTTTCTGACAGGGGTCGGTGAAGCTTTCTTT.

This clone appeared a few times. This chain connects TRBV2 to TRBJ1-2; the D gene is possibly TRBD1 (6 bases). This CDR3 has 14 amino acids. Trimming took 4 bases from V and 5 from J, leaving 14 bases between them. Germline CDR1 is SNHLY and CDR2 is FYNNEI. CDR3 DNA sequence: TGTGCCAGCAGTGTAGACAGGTCGGGGTATGGCTACACCTTC. The encoded protein is CASSVDRSGYGYTF.

This chain joins TRBV6-5 and TRBJ2-7; TRBD2 is a possible D gene (5 bases). V was clipped by 6 bases and J by 0 bases, with 6 bases between them. Germline V gene sequence: CDR1 MNHEY, CDR2 SVGAGI. The length of the CDR3 is 12 residues. The CDR3 DNA follows: TGTGCCAGCAGGGACTTCTCCTACGAGCAGTACTTC. This gives the protein CASRDFSYEQYF.

This clone showed up just a few times. This chain connects TRBV19 to TRBJ2-7; no firm D call. This CDR3 has 10 residues. The germline gives CDR1 LNHDA, CDR2 SQIVND (reference sequence). V lost 7 bases, J lost 2 bases, and 3 bases lay in between. In DNA, the CDR3 is TGTGCCAGTACCACCTACGAGCAGTACTTC. Translating it yields CASTTYEQYF.

The rearrangement uses TRBV7-2 and TRBJ2-3, with 9 bases identical to TRBD2. V trimming: 2 bases; J trimming: 8 bases; junction bases outside the gene matches: 14. This CDR3 has 17 residues. Looked up from germline, CDR1 is SGHTA and CDR2 is FQGNSA. Written as DNA, the CDR3 is TGTGCCAGCAGCTTATCCCTGTCCGGGGCTAGCGGGGCTACGCAGTATTTT. Translating gives CASSLSLSGASGATQYF.

The chain combines TRBV6-1 with TRBJ2-2; D unresolved. Trimming pared 1 base from V and 0 bases from J, leaving 9 bases between. This CDR3 region has 16 residues. Germline CDR1 is MNHNS and CDR2 is SASEGT. CDR3 bases: TGTGCCAGCAGTGAAGAGATCAGCGCGAACACCGGGGAGCTGTTTTTT. The encoded protein is CASSEEISANTGELFF.

The chain joins TRBV7-2 to TRBJ1-2, with a weak D call TRBD1 (6 bases). Germline V gene data show CDR1 as SGHTA and CDR2 as FQGNSA. The CDR3 length is 13 residues. Trimming cost V 3 bases and J 4 bases, with 9 bases left between them. The DNA of the CDR3 is TGTGCCAGCAGCTTTCGGGACACCTATGGCTACACCTTC. Protein product: CASSFRDTYGYTF.

The V and J genes are TRBV18 and TRBJ2-7; tentative D call: TRBD2 (5 bases). CDR3 size: 15 residues. Deletions cut 3 bases from V and 3 bases from J, with 15 bases between. The germline V gene has CDR1 KGHSH and CDR2 LQKENI. This chain's CDR3 is CASSPRRDRLYEQYF. CDR3 DNA: TGTGCCAGCTCACCGAGACGGGATCGACTCTACGAGCAGTACTTC.

This chain's CDR3 is CASSHREGTYNSPLHF. In DNA form, the CDR3 reads TGTGCCAGCTCACACAGGGAGGGGACCTATAATTCACCCCTCCACTTT. The chain combines TRBV18 with TRBJ1-6; possibly TRBD1 for D (6 bases). Trimming stripped 4 bases from V and 2 bases from J, with 12 bases between. This CDR3 has 16 amino acids. Germline V lookup: CDR1 KGHSH, CDR2 LQKENI.

This clone was detected only a few times. V and J are TRBV10-2 and TRBJ1-5; 9 nucleotides agree with TRBD1. The germline CDR1 and CDR2 sequences are WSHSY and SAAADI. The J segment lost 7 bases and the V segment lost 4 bases, leaving 2 bases of the junction unmatched. There are 13 residues in the CDR3. CDR3: CASSGDRAQPQHF. The CDR3 nucleotides read TGCGCCAGCAGTGGGGACAGGGCGCAGCCCCAGCATTTT.

This rearrangement joins TRBV6-2 or TRBV6-3 to TRBJ1-1; D possibly corresponds to TRBD1 (5 bases). The CDR3 loop spans 14 amino acids. The germline V gene has CDR1 MNHEY and CDR2 SVGEGT. Deletions cut 4 bases from V and 3 bases from J, with 12 bases between. The CDR3 DNA sequence: TGTGCCAGCAGTTCCAACCAGGGTCACACTGAAGCTTTCTTT. Protein sequence: CASSSNQGHTEAFF.

The chain is built from TRBV11-2 and TRBJ2-7, with 10 bases aligning to TRBD1. There are 13 residues in the CDR3. Germline values: CDR1 SGHAT, CDR2 FQNNGV. Trimming removed 7 bases from V and 6 bases from J; junction bases left unmatched: 6. The CDR3 DNA reads as TGTGCCAGCACCACCGACAGGGGGCTCGAGCAGTACTTC. Its translation is CASTTDRGLEQYF.

V and J are TRBV29-1 and TRBJ2-6; D is undetermined. CDR1 is SQVTM, CDR2 ANQGSEA, per germline. V was cut by 3 bases and J by 4 bases, with 10 bases left in between. The CDR3 is 14 amino acids. This chain's CDR3 is CSVDASAGANVLTF. The CDR3, as DNA: TGCAGCGTTGATGCCAGCGCGGGGGCCAACGTCCTGACTTTC.

This clone showed up just a few times. V gene TRBV5-4 combines with J gene TRBJ2-7; no firm D call. Trimming cost V 0 bases and J 3 bases, with 10 bases left between them. This CDR3 is 14 amino acids long. CDR1 SGHNT and CDR2 YYREEE come from the germline V gene (reference sequence). CDR3 coding DNA: TGTGCCAGCAGCTTGGAGCGTTCCTTCTACGAGCAGTACTTC. It encodes CASSLERSFYEQYF.

J is TRBJ2-3 and V is TRBV7-9, with D hard to call. Per the germline V gene, CDR1 is SEHNR and CDR2 is FQNEAQ (reference sequence). V dropped 3 bases and J dropped 0 bases, with 16 bases sitting between them. This CDR3 has 17 residues. The CDR3 here is CASSFGSVGISTDTQYF. The CDR3 nucleotides read TGTGCCAGCAGCTTTGGCAGTGTTGGGATCAGCACAGATACGCAGTATTTT.

This chain links TRBV27 with TRBJ1-2, with 8 bases fitting TRBD1. This CDR3 spans 15 amino acids. CDR1 MNHEY and CDR2 SMNVEV come from the germline V gene (reference sequence). J was trimmed by 2 bases and V by 6 bases; bases with no gene match: 8. Here the CDR3 DNA reads TGTGCCAGCAGCCACATAACAGGGGGGAACTATGGCTACACCTTC. Its translation is CASSHITGGNYGYTF.

The chain carries TRBV9 and TRBJ2-3, with 9 bases lining up with TRBD2. This CDR3 contains 14 residues. V gave up 1 base and J gave up 5 bases; unmatched junction bases: 2. Germline CDR1 reads SGDLS; CDR2 reads YYNGEE. The CDR3 loop reads CASSVQAGGDTQYF. The CDR3, as DNA: TGTGCCAGCAGCGTACAAGCGGGGGGAGATACGCAGTATTTT. The full variable domain, in which reference TRBV9 and TRBJ2-3 provide the parts outside the CDR3, is DSGVTQTPKHLITATGQRVTLRCSPRSGDLSVYWYQQSLDQGLQFLIQYYNGEERAKGNILERFSAQQFPDLHSELNLSSLELGDSALYFCASSVQAGGDTQYFGPGTRLTVL.

The genes are TRBV5-8 and TRBJ2-2; 13 bases line up with TRBD2. The V and J ends lost 4 bases and 1 base, in that order; junction bases with no gene match: 4. Germline assignment: CDR1 SGHTS and CDR2 YDEGEE. The CDR3 runs 17 residues. DNA of the CDR3: TGTGCCAGCAGCCCCCGGACTAGCGGGAGGAACACCGGGGAGCTGTTTTTT. Protein: CASSPRTSGRNTGELFF. Combining the CDR3 with reference TRBV5-8 and TRBJ2-2 gives the whole variable domain EAGVTQSPTHLIKTRGQQATLRCSPISGHTSVYWYQQALGLGLQFLLWYDEGEERNRGNFPPRFSGRQFPNYSSELNVNALELEDSALYLCASSPRTSGRNTGELFFGEGSRLTVL.

Only one count was recorded for this clone. The chain has TRBV28 and TRBJ2-5, with a possible D match to TRBD1 (7 bases). Germline CDR1 and CDR2: MDHEN and SYDVKM. The CDR3 length is 13 residues. With 6 bases removed from V and 5 bases from J, the gap between germline ends came to 13 bases. CDR3 loop: CASRPPGGETQYF. The DNA for the CDR3 is TGTGCCAGCAGACCCCCAGGGGGGGAGACCCAGTACTTC.

The CDR3 is CASSYAQGGFFETQYF. The CDR3 DNA follows: TGTGCCAGCTCTTATGCCCAAGGAGGATTTTTCGAGACCCAGTACTTC. V is TRBV18 and J is TRBJ2-5; D possibly corresponds to TRBD2 (5 bases). The CDR3 is 16 residues long. With 6 bases removed from V and 5 bases from J, the gap between germline ends came to 22 bases. Germline V gene lookup returns CDR1 KGHSH and CDR2 LQKENI.